A selection of T cell receptor beta chains follows, all from one sample in a study of OX40 agonist ivuxolimab in advanced cancers. Some clones are missing from TCRdb's copy, which holds only in-frame ones; the method was immunoSEQ multiplex PCR. The sample shows approximately 82,000 clones, approximately 82% of them seen only once. The sample in question was CD4+ or CD8+ T cells sorted from blood, obtained in a trial of the OX40 agonist ivuxolimab. These receptors were taken from an adult with an advanced solid tumor such as melanoma, head and neck, liver or kidney cancer. Each CDR3 is given with its conserved first and last residue. The D gene is left open where the match is weak. Clone size is stated in some rows and not others, as once, few, many or a class when expanded.

j_gene	d_gene	abundance	v_gene	CDR3aa	CDR3nt
TRBJ1-2	.	.	TRBV20-1	CSARVLRGYTF	TGCAGTGCTAGGGTCTTACGCGGCTACACCTTC
TRBJ2-5	.	.	TRBV19	CASSFPDQETQYF	TGTGCCAGTAGTTTCCCGGATCAAGAGACCCAGTACTTC
TRBJ1-2	TRBD1	.	TRBV7-9	CASSPRQGYGYTF	TGTGCCAGCAGCCCGAGACAGGGCTATGGCTACACCTTC
TRBJ1-4	TRBD1	.	TRBV7-9	CASSPQGGNEKLFF	TGTGCCAGCAGCCCACAGGGGGGGAATGAAAAACTGTTTTTT
TRBJ2-3	.	few	TRBV5-1	CASSLGLGAGLTDTQYF	TGCGCCAGCAGCTTGGGACTAGGTGCGGGGTTGACAGATACGCAGTATTTT
TRBJ1-2	.	.	TRBV19	CASSIGSLSYGYTF	TGTGCCAGTAGTATAGGTAGTCTTTCCTATGGCTACACCTTC
TRBJ2-2	.	.	TRBV6-5	CASSNRVPGELFF	TGTGCCAGCAGTAACAGGGTTCCCGGGGAGCTGTTTTTT
TRBJ2-3	.	.	TRBV7-8	CASSLGATSGTDTQYF	TGTGCCAGCAGCTTAGGCGCGACAAGCGGCACAGATACGCAGTATTTT
TRBJ2-5	.	once	TRBV7-2	CASSLVSGKETQYF	TGTGCCAGCAGCTTAGTTAGCGGCAAAGAGACCCAGTACTTC
TRBJ2-7	.	.	TRBV7-2	CASSFGTGPYEQYF	TGTGCCAGCAGCTTTGGGACCGGACCCTACGAGCAGTACTTC
TRBJ1-2	TRBD1	.	TRBV5-4	CASSLGTGGAGYYGYTF	TGTGCCAGCAGCTTAGGGACAGGGGGCGCGGGGTACTATGGCTACACCTTC
TRBJ2-7	TRBD2	.	TRBV9	CASSVGSSGVAYEQYF	TGTGCCAGCAGCGTAGGGAGTAGCGGGGTAGCCTACGAGCAGTACTTC
TRBJ2-1	TRBD2	.	TRBV10-2	CASSESDLAGRSYNEQFF	TGCGCCAGCAGTGAGTCCGATCTAGCGGGGCGGTCCTACAATGAGCAGTTCTTC
TRBJ2-2	.	few	TRBV7-9	CASSLSGGYTGELFF	TGTGCCAGCAGCCTTAGCGGCGGATACACCGGGGAGCTGTTTTTT
TRBJ1-2	TRBD1	.	TRBV6-5	CASSLQGAVGYTF	TGTGCCAGCAGCCTACAGGGGGCAGTGGGCTACACCTTC
TRBJ1-3	TRBD1	.	TRBV5-1	CASSLDWTGGNTIYF	TGCGCCAGCAGCTTGGATTGGACAGGGGGAAACACCATATATTTT
TRBJ2-4	TRBD2	.	TRBV6-4	CASSGASGGRLAKNIQYF	TGTGCCAGCAGTGGGGCTAGCGGGGGCCGACTAGCCAAAAACATTCAGTACTTC
TRBJ2-1	.	.	TRBV7-2	CASSLGGILPGQFF	TGTGCCAGCAGCTTGGGGGGCATCCTACCAGGGCAGTTCTTC
TRBJ2-4	TRBD1	.	TRBV6-5	CASRGQGLDKNIQYF	TGTGCCAGCAGAGGACAGGGGCTCGACAAAAACATTCAGTACTTC
TRBJ1-6	.	.	TRBV18	CASSPGAGGSNSPLHF	TGTGCCAGCTCACCAGGGGCCGGGGGCAGTAATTCACCCCTCCACTTT
TRBJ1-5	.	.	TRBV7-9	CASRINYNQPQHF	TGTGCCAGCAGGATTAATTACAATCAGCCCCAGCATTTT
TRBJ2-7	.	.	TRBV7-2	CASSFWGSEQYF	TGTGCCAGCAGCTTCTGGGGGAGCGAGCAGTACTTC
TRBJ1-2	.	.	TRBV9	CASNWGGRGGDGYTF	TGTGCCAGCAACTGGGGAGGCCGGGGAGGCGATGGCTACACCTTC
TRBJ1-1	.	.	TRBV7-9	CASSFNRGSTEAFF	TGTGCCAGCAGCTTTAATCGGGGGTCAACTGAAGCTTTCTTT
TRBJ2-1	TRBD2	.	TRBV2	CASSGTSGGARFFSYNEQFF	TGTGCCAGCAGCGGGACTAGCGGGGGGGCTCGGTTTTTCTCCTACAATGAGCAGTTCTTC
TRBJ1-4	.	.	TRBV28	CASSPGAAGNEKLFF	TGTGCCAGCAGCCCAGGTGCGGCGGGAAATGAAAAACTGTTTTTT
TRBJ2-3	.	once	TRBV19	CASSIGEKGNQPQYF	TGTGCCAGTAGTATTGGGGAGAAAGGCAATCAGCCCCAGTATTTT
TRBJ1-2	.	.	TRBV6-6	CASSDNTGGYTF	TGTGCCAGCAGCGACAACACAGGGGGCTACACCTTC
TRBJ1-6	.	.	TRBV6-1	CASSARTGNSPLHF	TGTGCCAGCAGTGCCAGGACGGGGAATTCACCCCTCCACTTT
TRBJ2-3	.	.	TRBV15	CATSTKGGADTQYF	TGTGCCACCAGCACAAAGGGGGGAGCAGATACGCAGTATTTT
TRBJ2-3	TRBD2	once	TRBV5-1	CASSILADTTDTQYF	TGCGCCAGCAGCATTCTAGCGGATACCACAGATACGCAGTATTTT
TRBJ2-3	TRBD1	.	TRBV9	CASSVGPGGDTQYF	TGTGCCAGCAGCGTTGGTCCAGGGGGCGATACGCAGTATTTT
TRBJ2-1	TRBD2	.	TRBV29-1	CSVAALIGGSYNEQFF	TGCAGCGTAGCGGCCCTCATCGGCGGGAGCTACAATGAGCAGTTCTTC
TRBJ1-5	.	few	TRBV6-1	CASSAGRNNQPQHF	TGTGCCAGCAGTGCCGGACGGAACAATCAGCCCCAGCATTTT
TRBJ2-2	TRBD1	.	TRBV5-1	CASRPPGTDTGELFF	TGCGCCAGCAGACCACCGGGGACAGACACCGGGGAGCTGTTTTTT